Shown below are 7 T cell receptor beta chains from a single sample sequenced in a study of blood T cell repertoires in COVID-19. Profiled with immunoSEQ multiplex PCR; TCRdb holds only in-frame clones, not every one. The table has some 130,000 clones, around 88% seen once. The sequenced material came from peripheral blood. These receptors all come from a man aged 55 to 70 with COVID-19, enrolled during active disease.

This chain connects TRBV6-5 to TRBJ2-1; 8 bases are a match to TRBD1. The V gene's germline CDR1 is MNHEY and CDR2 SVGAGI. The CDR3 is made up of 13 amino acids. J gave up 7 bases and V 6 bases, and 5 bases lay outside the gene matches. The DNA for the CDR3 is TGTGCCAGCAGGTCGACAGGGGAGAATGAGCAGTTCTTC. It is translated as CASRSTGENEQFF.

In DNA form, the CDR3 reads TGTGCCAGTACCTTTGGACCCAGCACAGGAGATACGCAGTATTTT. Translation gives CASTFGPSTGDTQYF. This sequence joins TRBV19 and TRBJ2-3; maybe TRBD1 (5 bases). The germline V and J ends were trimmed by 7 bases and 5 bases, with 19 bases remaining between them. CDR1 LNHDA and CDR2 SQIVND come from the germline V gene (reference sequence). CDR3 length: 15 residues.

The chain combines TRBV3-1 (or the pseudogene TRBV3-2) with TRBJ2-7, with TRBD2 as a possible D gene (7 bases). Trimming removed 5 bases at V and 3 bases at J, with 14 bases between. The CDR3 has 14 amino acids. Germline-derived CDR1 and CDR2 are LGHDT and YNNKEL (reference sequence). CDR3 protein: CASSAKGDYYEQYF. The CDR3 region has the DNA TGTGCCAGCAGCGCCAAGGGGGACTACTACGAGCAGTACTTC.

CDR3 in DNA: TGTGCCAGCGGACCGACAGGGTGGAATGAAAAACTGTTTTTT. As protein: CASGPTGWNEKLFF. The gene calls are TRBV27 and TRBJ1-4, with TRBD1 matching 7 bases. Germline CDR1 reads MNHEY; CDR2 reads SMNVEV (reference sequence). This CDR3 contains 14 residues. The V segment lost 8 bases and the J segment 5 bases; nucleotides outside the gene matches: 8.

The rearrangement uses TRBV24-1 and TRBJ1-4; 8 bases are shared with TRBD1. Per the germline V gene, CDR1 is KGHDR and CDR2 is SFDVKD. This CDR3 is built from 14 residues. Germline trimming cut 4 bases from V and 3 bases from J; bases unmatched to any gene: 0. The CDR3 loop reads CATSETGANEKLFF. The CDR3 region has the DNA TGTGCCACCAGTGAGACAGGGGCTAATGAAAAACTGTTTTTT.

The chain recombines TRBV6-1 with TRBJ1-2; D gene uncertain. Looked up from germline, CDR1 is MNHNS and CDR2 is SASEGT. The CDR3 consists of 14 residues. V was clipped by 1 base and J by 6 bases, with 12 bases between them. CDR3 bases: TGTGCCAGCAGTGAAGTTTATGGGAGGGATGGCTACACCTTC. This translates into CASSEVYGRDGYTF.

V usage is TRBV10-3 and J usage is TRBJ2-3; D gene unclear. The CDR3 is 13 amino acids. The germline V gene has CDR1 ENHRY and CDR2 SYGVKD. Trimming cost V 9 bases and J 0 bases, with 10 bases left between them. The CDR3 region has the DNA TGTGCCATGGCGGTCGGGAGCACAGATACGCAGTATTTT. Translating gives CAMAVGSTDTQYF.